These 18 T cell receptor beta chains originate from one sample sequenced in a study of blood T cell repertoires in COVID-19. Using immunoSEQ multiplex PCR, the repertoire was profiled, and TCRdb retains in-frame clones only, with some absent. The data hold 35,000 to 45,000 clones, with over 80% observed a single time. Source material: peripheral blood. These receptors originate from a man aged 50 or older with active COVID-19.

The chain recombines TRBV4-2 with TRBJ2-7; 7 bases align to TRBD2. The CDR3 covers 17 residues. Germline V gene sequence: CDR1 LGHNA, CDR2 YNFKEQ. V lost 4 bases and J lost 0; bases outside the gene matches: 12. CDR3: CASSPVTWGGSSYEQYF. CDR3 DNA: TGTGCCAGCAGCCCGGTCACGTGGGGGGGGAGCTCCTACGAGCAGTACTTC.

This rearrangement joins TRBV12-3 or TRBV12-4 to TRBJ2-5; 7 nucleotides line up with TRBD2. The CDR3 covers 12 residues. V lost 3 bases, J lost 5 bases, and 0 bases stayed unmatched. The DNA of the CDR3 is TGTGCCAGCAGTTTCGGGGGGGAGACCCAGTACTTC. Its translation is CASSFGGETQYF.

CDR3 sequence: CASSETSGGPYEQYF. Here the CDR3 DNA reads TGTGCCAGCAGTGAAACTAGCGGGGGGCCCTACGAGCAGTACTTC. The genes are TRBV2 and TRBJ2-7, with 12 bases lining up with TRBD2. Germline loops: CDR1 SNHLY, CDR2 FYNNEI. V shed 2 bases and J 2 bases; nucleotides not matched to a gene: 1. The CDR3 covers 15 residues.

This clone was observed a single time. The chain carries TRBV30 and TRBJ2-1; perhaps TRBD1 as D (5 bases). The CDR3 runs 15 residues. Germline V gene data show CDR1 as GTSNPN and CDR2 as SVGIG (reference sequence). The ends were cut back, 0 bases at V and 0 bases at J, with 9 bases in the middle. Here the CDR3 reads CAWSVGQGSYNEQFF. The CDR3 nucleotides are TGTGCCTGGAGTGTAGGGCAGGGCTCCTACAATGAGCAGTTCTTC.

The chain recombines TRBV12-3 or TRBV12-4 with TRBJ1-2; the match to TRBD1 covers 7 bases. The CDR3 covers 13 residues. With 5 bases clipped from V and 8 bases from J, the junction kept 8 bases outside the gene matches. CDR3 in DNA: TGTGCCAGCAGTGAGGGGGCGGGAGGGGGCTACACCTTC. The encoded protein is CASSEGAGGGYTF.

This chain joins TRBV4-1 and TRBJ2-1; 10 bases match TRBD2. The J segment lost 3 bases and the V segment lost 1 base, leaving 0 bases of the junction unmatched. Germline CDR1 reads MGHRA; CDR2 reads YSYEKL. The CDR3 extends over 15 amino acids. The CDR3 region has the DNA TGCGCCAGCAGCCAAGGGACTAGCGGCTACAATGAGCAGTTCTTC. Translation gives CASSQGTSGYNEQFF.

The chain employs TRBV6-2 or TRBV6-3 and TRBJ2-7; no clear D. Trimming took 4 bases from V and 3 from J, leaving 4 bases between them. Per germline, CDR1 MNHEY and CDR2 SVGEGT. The CDR3 consists of 11 residues. The CDR3 nucleotides are TGTGCCAGCAGTTTCCGCTACGAGCAGTACTTC. Translation: CASSFRYEQYF.

This clone was counted a single time. Its ends do not fully match the called genes, so a read error is possible. The chain joins TRBV7-8 to TRBJ1-1; 11 bases line up with TRBD1. The CDR3 is 15 residues long. CDR1 is SGHVS, CDR2 FQNEAQ, per germline. CDR3 residues: CASTLRTGTGGEAFF. The CDR3 region has the DNA TGTGCCAGCACCTTACGCACCGGGACAGGGGGAGAAGCTTTCTTT. The full variable domain, completed using reference TRBV7-8 and TRBJ1-1, is GAGVSQSPRYKVAKRGQDVALRCDPISGHVSLFWYQQALGQGPEFLTYFQNEAQLDKSGLPSDRFFAERPEGSVSTLKIQRTQQEDSAVYLCASTLRTGTGGEAFFGQGTRLTVV.

The rearrangement uses TRBV5-4 and TRBJ2-1; 13 positions agree with TRBD2. This CDR3 is built from 16 residues. The V gene's germline CDR1 is SGHNT and CDR2 YYREEE (reference sequence). Germline trimming cut 0 bases from V and 6 bases from J; bases unmatched to any gene: 3. DNA for the CDR3: TGTGCCAGCAGCTTGGCGGGACTAGCGGGAACCAATGAGCAGTTCTTC. Translated: CASSLAGLAGTNEQFF. Drawing the rest from reference TRBV5-4 and TRBJ2-1, the complete variable domain is ETGVTQSPTHLIKTRGQQVTLRCSSQSGHNTVSWYQQALGQGPQFIFQYYREEENGRGNFPPRFSGLQFPNYSSELNVNALELDDSALYLCASSLAGLAGTNEQFFGPGTRLTVL.

V usage is TRBV5-4 and J usage is TRBJ1-3; no reliable D call. This CDR3 is built from 15 residues. From germline, CDR1 is SGHNT and CDR2 YYREEE (reference sequence). The germline V and J ends were trimmed by 0 bases and 0 bases, with 7 bases remaining between them. The CDR3 DNA reads as TGTGCCAGCAGCTTGGTCCCTAGCTCTGGAAACACCATATATTTT. Encoded protein: CASSLVPSSGNTIYF.

The chain links TRBV5-4 to TRBJ2-2; TRBD1 matches at 9 bases. There are 16 residues in the CDR3. The trim removed 4 bases at V and 1 base at J, leaving 5 bases unmatched. The germline V gene encodes CDR1 SGHNT and CDR2 YYREEE (reference sequence). CDR3 DNA: TGTGCCAGCAGCCCCACAGGGGGCGGGAACACCGGGGAGCTGTTTTTT. Translation gives CASSPTGGGNTGELFF.

The J gene is TRBJ2-5, the V gene TRBV5-4, with 9 bases identical to TRBD2. J lost 5 bases, V lost 1 base, and 6 bases had no gene match. The CDR3 sequence is 15 residues long. Germline V gene sequence: CDR1 SGHNT, CDR2 YYREEE (reference sequence). The CDR3 DNA reads TGTGCCAGCAGCTTGATGCTAGCGGGGATGGAGACCCAGTACTTC. Translation: CASSLMLAGMETQYF.

The gene calls are TRBV15 and TRBJ2-1, with unresolved D. The V end lost 5 bases, the J end lost 4 bases, and 9 bases lay between the germline ends. Per the germline V gene, CDR1 is LNHNV and CDR2 is YYDKDF (reference sequence). This CDR3 is built from 13 residues. The CDR3 nucleotides are TGTGCCACCAGCTCCGGGTCTTACAATGAGCAGTTCTTC. Amino acid sequence: CATSSGSYNEQFF.

This CDR3 is CASSWLTSGRVGTDTQYF. Here the CDR3 DNA reads TGTGCCAGCAGTTGGTTGACTAGCGGGAGGGTGGGCACAGATACGCAGTATTTT. The J gene is TRBJ2-3, the V gene TRBV28, with TRBD2 matching 14 bases. Trimming took 4 bases from V and 1 from J; bases not matched to a gene: 7. The CDR3 extends over 18 amino acids. Looked up from germline, CDR1 is MDHEN and CDR2 is SYDVKM.

This clone has only a few counts. The rearrangement uses TRBV5-4 and TRBJ2-1; weak D call: TRBD1 (5 bases). CDR3 length: 14 amino acids. Germline V gene sequence: CDR1 SGHNT, CDR2 YYREEE (reference sequence). The V gene lost 5 bases and the J gene lost 0 bases, with 9 bases spanning the gap. CDR3 nucleotides: TGTGCCAGCAGTCGACAGAGCTCCTACAATGAGCAGTTCTTC. This codes for CASSRQSSYNEQFF.

The V call is TRBV5-4, the J call TRBJ2-3; 9 bases map to TRBD1. CDR1 and CDR2 from the germline V gene are SGHNT and YYREEE (reference sequence). V lost 0 bases to trimming and J lost 4 bases; unmatched junction nucleotides: 3. The CDR3 has 15 residues. The CDR3 region has the DNA TGTGCCAGCAGCTTGGGGGACAGGGCCGCAGATACGCAGTATTTT. Protein product: CASSLGDRAADTQYF.

The rearrangement uses TRBV5-1 and TRBJ2-3, with TRBD2 matching over 10 bases. CDR3 length: 17 amino acids. CDR1 and CDR2 from the germline V gene are SGHRS and YFSETQ. Trimming took 2 bases from V and 4 from J; bases not matched to a gene: 10. CDR3 coding DNA: TGCGCCAGCAGCTTTTTTATCCAGCGGGGGGGCCCAGATACGCAGTATTTT. It specifies CASSFFIQRGGPDTQYF.

The table lists this clone with a few counts. The CDR3 reads CASSQEAGGIYNEQFF. The DNA for the CDR3 is TGTGCCAGCAGCCAAGAAGCGGGGGGCATCTACAATGAGCAGTTCTTC. The chain uses TRBV4-2 and TRBJ2-1; 9 nucleotides align to TRBD2. From germline, CDR1 is LGHNA and CDR2 YNFKEQ. Losses at the gene ends were 0 bases for V and 3 bases for J; bases not matched to a gene: 3. The CDR3 is 16 amino acids.